Here is one T cell receptor (beta chain) with its context. What it binds is not known. Treatment of the sample: oral pan-JAK inhibitor, 5-10 mg twice daily. The sample comes from a study of CD8+ T cells in alopecia areata. For the study at large: Treated patients were given 5 to 10 mg oral tofacitinib twice daily. Dosing spanned 6 to 18 months on tofacitinib, then 6 months off drug. Study-level results: Patients shared TCRs less clearly than mice did, possibly for HLA-related reasons.

The CDR3 has 14 amino acids. V was clipped by 5 bases and J by 4 bases, with 15 bases between them. From germline, CDR1 is SGHTA and CDR2 FQGNSA. The sequencing template was cDNA reverse transcribed from extracted RNA. Clones were sequenced by immunoSEQ multiplex PCR, and TCRdb holds only the in-frame ones, with some missing. The table records approximately 210,000 clones, 64% of them present only once. The sample here was CD4+ T cells sorted from blood, taken at week 4, from a patient treated with tofacitinib. The gene calls are TRBV7-2 and TRBJ2-7; D is tentatively TRBD1 or TRBD2 (6 bases each). This sequence was found in a human donor with alopecia areata. Here the CDR3 reads CASSINRGPYEQYF. The CDR3 DNA reads as TGTGCCAGCAGCATCAATCGGGGGCCTTACGAGCAGTACTTC.